The 27 T cell receptor beta chains given below trace back to one sample, sequenced in a study of T cells expressing NK-cell markers. From its re-call of the 5' RACE reads, TCRdb lists each CDR3 protein once, without DNA. This table lists some 390,000 distinct CDR3 sequences. Sequenced input: blood T cells: a sorted CD56 or NKG2C T cell subset, CD4+ or CD8+ T cells, or bulk PBMC T cells (not recorded which). Receptors were obtained from a woman in her 50s in good health.

This sequence joins TRBV9 and TRBJ2-6; TCRdb gives TRBD2 as the D gene, but with no DNA this cannot be confirmed. The CDR3 has 19 amino acids. Per the germline V gene, CDR1 is SGDLS and CDR2 is YYNGEE. CDR3 in amino acids: CASSVGWGLAESGANVLTF.

The chain carries TRBV14 and TRBJ2-7. The CDR3 runs to 14 residues. From germline, CDR1 is SGHDN and CDR2 FVKESK. CDR3 in amino acids: CASSLAAGPYEQYF.

This rearrangement joins TRBV4-1 to TRBJ2-7; TCRdb's D gene call, TRBD1, goes unchecked for lack of DNA. This CDR3 is 16 amino acids long. Germline V lookup: CDR1 MGHRA, CDR2 YSYEKL. CDR3 region: CASSQDWTEPSYEQYF.

This chain links TRBV7-3 with TRBJ2-5. The CDR3 is made up of 12 amino acids. CDR1 SGHTA and CDR2 FQGTGA come from the germline V gene. The CDR3 spells CASSLAGGTQYF.

The V and J genes are TRBV29-1 and TRBJ2-5. Germline V gene sequence: CDR1 SQVTM, CDR2 ANQGSEA. The CDR3 sequence is 12 residues long. CDR3 amino acids: CSARRVQETQYF.

V is TRBV24-1 and J is TRBJ1-1; TCRdb's assignment of TRBD1 cannot be checked, as there is no DNA. The germline V gene encodes CDR1 KGHDR and CDR2 SFDVKD. The CDR3 is made up of 15 amino acids. The CDR3 loop reads CATSAWTGGSYEAFF.

This chain joins TRBV10-3 and TRBJ2-7. The CDR3 runs to 12 residues. Per the germline V gene, CDR1 is ENHRY and CDR2 is SYGVKD. Here the CDR3 reads CAISSSAYEQYF.

This chain links TRBV27 with TRBJ1-6; TCRdb's D call of TRBD1 is untestable without DNA. Looked up from germline, CDR1 is MNHEY and CDR2 is SMNVEV (reference sequence). This CDR3 contains 15 residues. This CDR3 is CASSPPGRRNSPLHF.

The chain couples TRBV16 to TRBJ1-1. The germline V gene has CDR1 KGHSY and CDR2 FQNENV. CDR3 length: 11 residues. CDR3 region: CASSQFSEAFF.

This chain uses TRBV7-9 with TRBJ2-1; TCRdb outputs TRBD2, but without DNA this stays unchecked. This CDR3 contains 15 residues. The germline gives CDR1 SEHNR, CDR2 FQNEAQ (reference sequence). CDR3 sequence: CASSLVVSGEEWKFF.

V is TRBV18 and J is TRBJ2-7. The CDR3 sequence is 12 residues long. CDR1 is KGHSH, CDR2 LQKENI, per germline. CDR3 sequence reads: CASSPAGWEQYF.

This chain joins TRBV29-1 and TRBJ1-2. The CDR3 is 13 amino acids. CDR1 SQVTM and CDR2 ANQGSEA come from the germline V gene. CDR3 amino acids: CSAEKGFGYGYTF.

The chain combines TRBV5-1 with TRBJ1-2. The CDR3 length is 13 residues. Germline loops: CDR1 SGHRS, CDR2 YFSETQ. CDR3 protein: CASSLDSGNGYTF.

CDR3 loop: CAWDRNLQETQYF. V usage is TRBV30 and J usage is TRBJ2-5; TCRdb indicates TRBD1, and absent DNA this call remains unverified. Germline V gene sequence: CDR1 GTSNPN, CDR2 SVGIG (reference sequence). The CDR3 consists of 13 residues.

This rearrangement joins TRBV7-9 to TRBJ2-1; TCRdb indicates TRBD2, and absent DNA this call remains unverified. The CDR3 length is 16 residues. Germline-derived CDR1 and CDR2 are SEHNR and FQNEAQ (reference sequence). The CDR3 loop is CASSLERAGGSNEQFF.

The chain links TRBV19 to TRBJ2-7. The CDR3 loop spans 16 amino acids. CDR1 is LNHDA, CDR2 SQIVND, per germline (reference sequence). The CDR3 sequence: CASSIAIGVATDEQYF.

This sequence joins TRBV20-1 and TRBJ2-7; TCRdb's assignment of TRBD2 cannot be checked, as there is no DNA. The CDR3 extends over 16 amino acids. Germline V gene data show CDR1 as DFQATT and CDR2 as SNEGSKA (reference sequence). The CDR3 sequence is CSAIKLAGVGESEQYF.

The rearrangement uses TRBV11-2 and TRBJ2-1; the TCRdb call, TRBD2, lacks DNA for checking. CDR1 and CDR2 (germline): SGHAT, FQNNGV. The CDR3 is 15 residues long. CDR3 protein: CASRPSGRVGRGQFF.

This chain's CDR3 is CASSFDLQDRGTEAFF. The V and J genes are TRBV5-1 and TRBJ1-1; TCRdb lists TRBD1, though no DNA is available to test this call. This CDR3 has 16 residues. CDR1 and CDR2 from the germline V gene are SGHRS and YFSETQ.

This chain joins TRBV20-1 and TRBJ2-1; TCRdb's D call of TRBD1 is untestable without DNA. CDR3 length: 16 amino acids. The germline gives CDR1 DFQATT, CDR2 SNEGSKA (reference sequence). Here the CDR3 reads CSARIKPRKEYNEQFF.

The V and J genes are TRBV20-1 and TRBJ2-5; TCRdb's assignment of TRBD1 cannot be checked, as there is no DNA. This CDR3 has 12 amino acids. Germline V gene data show CDR1 as DFQATT and CDR2 as SNEGSKA (reference sequence). CDR3: CSAPDRSWAQYF.

V gene TRBV27 combines with J gene TRBJ2-1; TCRdb gives TRBD2 as the D gene, but with no DNA this cannot be confirmed. Germline V CDR1 and CDR2: MNHEY, SMNVEV (reference sequence). This CDR3 comprises 15 residues. The CDR3 protein is CASSGLAGASYEQFF.

The rearrangement joins TRBV5-1 to TRBJ2-7; checking the TCRdb D call of TRBD2 is not possible without DNA. The germline V gene has CDR1 SGHRS and CDR2 YFSETQ. CDR3 size: 16 residues. The CDR3 sequence is CASSHQGHRGAYEQYF.

V and J are TRBV12-3 or TRBV12-4 and TRBJ2-3; TCRdb's D call of TRBD1 is untestable without DNA. The CDR3 covers 16 residues. The CDR3 is CASSSYRGQITDTQYF.

The chain employs TRBV29-1 and TRBJ2-3; TCRdb proposes TRBD2, but this gene call is untestable without DNA. CDR3 length: 18 residues. In germline, CDR1 is SQVTM, CDR2 ANQGSEA. CDR3 loop: CSAAKIAGRVTLTDTQYF.

The chain recombines TRBV5-8 with TRBJ2-1; TCRdb indicates TRBD2, and absent DNA this call remains unverified. The CDR3 spans 15 residues. CDR1 is SGHTS and CDR2 is YDEGEE in the germline V gene. CDR3 sequence reads: CASSFLAGGWNEQFF.

V gene TRBV10-1 combines with J gene TRBJ2-3; the D call of TRBD1 rests on TCRdb alone, since no DNA is present to check it. This CDR3 spans 12 amino acids. Germline CDR1 reads WNHNN; CDR2 reads SYGVQD (reference sequence). The CDR3 is CASSEDSNTQYF.